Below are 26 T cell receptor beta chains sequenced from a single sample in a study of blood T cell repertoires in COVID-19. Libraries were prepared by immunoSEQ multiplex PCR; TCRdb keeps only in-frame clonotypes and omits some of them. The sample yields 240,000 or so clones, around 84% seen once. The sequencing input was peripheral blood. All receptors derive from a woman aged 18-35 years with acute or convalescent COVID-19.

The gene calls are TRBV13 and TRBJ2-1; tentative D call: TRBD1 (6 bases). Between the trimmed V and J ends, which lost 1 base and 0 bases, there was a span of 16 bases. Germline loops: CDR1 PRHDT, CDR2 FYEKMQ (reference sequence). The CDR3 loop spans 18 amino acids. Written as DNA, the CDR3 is TGTGCCAGCAGCTTAGCCCGGGACAACCAGATCTCCTACAATGAGCAGTTCTTC. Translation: CASSLARDNQISYNEQFF.

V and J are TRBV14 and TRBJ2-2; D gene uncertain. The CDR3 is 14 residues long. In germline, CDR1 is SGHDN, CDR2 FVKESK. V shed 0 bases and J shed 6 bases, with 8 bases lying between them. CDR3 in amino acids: CASSQDLTPGELFF. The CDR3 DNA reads TGTGCCAGCAGCCAAGATTTGACACCCGGGGAGCTGTTTTTT.

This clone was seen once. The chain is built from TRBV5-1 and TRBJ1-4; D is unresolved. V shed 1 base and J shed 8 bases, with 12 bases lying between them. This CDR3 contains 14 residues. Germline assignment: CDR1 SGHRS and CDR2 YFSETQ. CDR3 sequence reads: CASSLRGIDEKLFF. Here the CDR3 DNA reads TGCGCCAGCAGCTTGAGAGGGATTGACGAAAAACTGTTTTTT.

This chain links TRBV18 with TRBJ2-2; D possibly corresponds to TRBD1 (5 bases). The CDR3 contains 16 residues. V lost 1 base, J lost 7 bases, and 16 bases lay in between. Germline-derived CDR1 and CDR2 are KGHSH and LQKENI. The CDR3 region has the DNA TGTGCCAGCTCACCACGAACCTCAGGGTCTGGCGGGGAGCTGTTTTTT. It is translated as CASSPRTSGSGGELFF.

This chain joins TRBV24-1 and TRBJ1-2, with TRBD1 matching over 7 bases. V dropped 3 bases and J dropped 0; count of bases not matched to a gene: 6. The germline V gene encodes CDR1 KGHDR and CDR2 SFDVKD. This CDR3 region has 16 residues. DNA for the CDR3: TGTGCCACCAGTGATCCTACGACAGGGACTAACTATGGCTACACCTTC. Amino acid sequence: CATSDPTTGTNYGYTF.

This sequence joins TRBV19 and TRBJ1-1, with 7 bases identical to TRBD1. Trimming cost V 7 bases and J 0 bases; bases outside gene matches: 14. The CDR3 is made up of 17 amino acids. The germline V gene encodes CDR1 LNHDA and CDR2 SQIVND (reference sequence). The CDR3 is CASTNKITGQVNTEAFF. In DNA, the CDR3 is TGTGCCAGTACCAATAAAATCACAGGACAGGTGAACACTGAAGCTTTCTTT.

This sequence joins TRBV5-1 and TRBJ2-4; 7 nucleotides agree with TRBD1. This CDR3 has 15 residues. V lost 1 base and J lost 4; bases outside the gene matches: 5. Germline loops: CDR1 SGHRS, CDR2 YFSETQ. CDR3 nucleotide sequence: TGCGCCAGCAGCTTGTTGTCCAGGGGGAAAAACATTCAGTACTTC. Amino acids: CASSLLSRGKNIQYF. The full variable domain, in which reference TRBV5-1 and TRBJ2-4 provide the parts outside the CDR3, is KAGVTQTPRYLIKTRGQQVTLSCSPISGHRSVSWYQQTPGQGLQFLFEYFSETQRNKGNFPGRFSGRQFSNSRSEMNVSTLELGDSALYLCASSLLSRGKNIQYFGAGTRLSVL.

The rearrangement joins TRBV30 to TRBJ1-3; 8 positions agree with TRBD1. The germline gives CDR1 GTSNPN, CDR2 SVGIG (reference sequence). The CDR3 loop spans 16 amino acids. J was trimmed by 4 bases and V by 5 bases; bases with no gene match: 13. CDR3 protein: CAWGRRGDRSGNTIYF. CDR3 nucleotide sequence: TGTGCCTGGGGAAGGAGAGGGGACAGGTCGGGAAACACCATATATTTT.

CDR3 DNA: TGTGCCAGCAGCCTCGGACAGTTTAATGAAAAACTGTTTTTT. It encodes CASSLGQFNEKLFF. The V call is TRBV11-1, the J call TRBJ1-4; D might be TRBD1 (6 bases). Germline V gene lookup returns CDR1 SGHAT and CDR2 FQDESV (reference sequence). V was shortened by 5 bases and J by 4 bases, with 11 bases between the two germline ends. This CDR3 region has 14 residues. Based on the CDR3 plus reference TRBV11-1 and TRBJ1-4, the full variable domain is EAEVAQSPRYKITEKSQAVAFWCDPISGHATLYWYRQILGQGPELLVQFQDESVVDDSQLPKDRFSAERLKGVDSTLKIQPAELGDSAMYLCASSLGQFNEKLFFGSGTQLSVL.

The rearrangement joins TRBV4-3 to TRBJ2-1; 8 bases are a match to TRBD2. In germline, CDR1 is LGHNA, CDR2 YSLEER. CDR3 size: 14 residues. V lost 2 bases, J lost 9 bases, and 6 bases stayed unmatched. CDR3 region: CASSQLAGRGEQFF. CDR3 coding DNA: TGCGCCAGCAGCCAACTAGCGGGCCGGGGTGAGCAGTTCTTC.

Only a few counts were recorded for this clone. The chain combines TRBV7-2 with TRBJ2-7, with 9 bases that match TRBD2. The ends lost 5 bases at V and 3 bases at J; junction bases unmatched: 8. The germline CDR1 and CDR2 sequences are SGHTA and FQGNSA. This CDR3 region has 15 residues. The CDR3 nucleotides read TGTGCCAGCAGCGGTCCGGGACTAGCAAACTACGAGCAGTACTTC. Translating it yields CASSGPGLANYEQYF.

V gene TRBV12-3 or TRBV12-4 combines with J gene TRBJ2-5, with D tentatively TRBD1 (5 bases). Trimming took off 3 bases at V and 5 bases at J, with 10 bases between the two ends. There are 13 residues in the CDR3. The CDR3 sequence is CASSLGLWETQYF. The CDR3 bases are TGTGCCAGCAGTTTGGGGCTCTGGGAGACCCAGTACTTC.

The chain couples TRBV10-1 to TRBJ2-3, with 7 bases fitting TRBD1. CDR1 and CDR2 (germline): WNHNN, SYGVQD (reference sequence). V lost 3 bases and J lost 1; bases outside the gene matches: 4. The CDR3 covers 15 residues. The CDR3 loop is CASSELGTGTDTQYF. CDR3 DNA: TGCGCCAGCAGTGAATTGGGGACAGGCACAGATACGCAGTATTTT.

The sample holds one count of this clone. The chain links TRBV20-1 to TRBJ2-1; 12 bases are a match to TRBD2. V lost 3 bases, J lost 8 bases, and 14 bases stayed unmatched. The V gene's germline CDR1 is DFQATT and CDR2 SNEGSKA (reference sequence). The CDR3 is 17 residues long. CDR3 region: CSASRLAGALERDEQFF. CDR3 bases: TGCAGTGCTAGTAGACTAGCGGGAGCCCTCGAGCGCGATGAGCAGTTCTTC.

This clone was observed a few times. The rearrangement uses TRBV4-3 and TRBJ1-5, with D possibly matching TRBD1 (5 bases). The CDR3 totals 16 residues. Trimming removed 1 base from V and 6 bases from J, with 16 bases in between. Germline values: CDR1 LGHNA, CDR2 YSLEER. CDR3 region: CASSQGVGRGGQPQHF. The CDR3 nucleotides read TGCGCCAGCAGCCAAGGGGTGGGGAGGGGTGGTCAGCCCCAGCATTTT.

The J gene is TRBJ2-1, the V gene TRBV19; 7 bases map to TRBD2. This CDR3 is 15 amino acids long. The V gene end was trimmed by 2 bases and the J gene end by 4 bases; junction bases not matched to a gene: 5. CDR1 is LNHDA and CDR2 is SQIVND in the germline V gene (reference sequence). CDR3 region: CASSIRGGGYNEQFF. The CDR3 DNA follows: TGTGCCAGTAGTATAAGGGGCGGGGGATACAATGAGCAGTTCTTC.

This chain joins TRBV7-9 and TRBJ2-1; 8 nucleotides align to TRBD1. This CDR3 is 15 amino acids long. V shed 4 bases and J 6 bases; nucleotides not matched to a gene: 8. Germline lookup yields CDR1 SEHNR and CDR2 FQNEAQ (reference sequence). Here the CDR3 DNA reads TGTGCCAGCAGCTCACCAATGACAGGGGTCAATGAGCAGTTCTTC. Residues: CASSSPMTGVNEQFF.

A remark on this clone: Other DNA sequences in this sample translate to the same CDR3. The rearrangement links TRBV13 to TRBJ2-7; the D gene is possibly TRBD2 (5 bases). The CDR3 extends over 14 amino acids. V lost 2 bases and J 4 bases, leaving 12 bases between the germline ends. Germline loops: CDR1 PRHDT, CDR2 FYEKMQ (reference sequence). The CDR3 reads CASSLRGSRYEQYF. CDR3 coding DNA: TGTGCCAGCAGCTTACGTGGGAGTAGGTACGAGCAGTACTTC.

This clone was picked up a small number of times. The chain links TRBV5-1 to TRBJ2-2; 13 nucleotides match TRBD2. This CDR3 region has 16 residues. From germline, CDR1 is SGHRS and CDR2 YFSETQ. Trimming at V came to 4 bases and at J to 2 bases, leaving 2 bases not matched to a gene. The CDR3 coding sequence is TGCGCCAGCAGCAGGACTAGCGGGGGCAACACCGGGGAGCTGTTTTTT. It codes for CASSRTSGGNTGELFF.

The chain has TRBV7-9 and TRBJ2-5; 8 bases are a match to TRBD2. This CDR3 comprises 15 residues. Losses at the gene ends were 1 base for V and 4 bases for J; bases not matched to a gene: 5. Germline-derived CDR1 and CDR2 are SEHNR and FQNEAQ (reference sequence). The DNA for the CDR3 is TGTGCCAGCAGCTTAGGAGCGGGAGAGGCAGAGACCCAGTACTTC. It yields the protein CASSLGAGEAETQYF.

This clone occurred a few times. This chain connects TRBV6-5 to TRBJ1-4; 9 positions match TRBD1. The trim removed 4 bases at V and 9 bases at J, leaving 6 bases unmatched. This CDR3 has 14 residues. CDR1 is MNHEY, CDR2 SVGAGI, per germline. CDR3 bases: TGTGCCAGCAGTTTTGGGACAGGGAGTAAAAAACTGTTTTTT. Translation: CASSFGTGSKKLFF.

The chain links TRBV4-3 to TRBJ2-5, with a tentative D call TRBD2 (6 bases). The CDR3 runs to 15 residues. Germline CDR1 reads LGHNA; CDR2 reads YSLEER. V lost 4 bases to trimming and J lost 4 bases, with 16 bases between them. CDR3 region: CASSLREAPGETQYF. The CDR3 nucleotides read TGCGCCAGCAGCCTTAGGGAGGCCCCGGGAGAGACCCAGTACTTC.

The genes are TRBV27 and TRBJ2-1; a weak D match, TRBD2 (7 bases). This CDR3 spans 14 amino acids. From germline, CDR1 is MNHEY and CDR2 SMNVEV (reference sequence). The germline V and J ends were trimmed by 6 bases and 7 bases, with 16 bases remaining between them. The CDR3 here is CASSHISGTNEQFF. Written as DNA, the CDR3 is TGTGCCAGCAGCCATATCAGCGGGACAAATGAGCAGTTCTTC.

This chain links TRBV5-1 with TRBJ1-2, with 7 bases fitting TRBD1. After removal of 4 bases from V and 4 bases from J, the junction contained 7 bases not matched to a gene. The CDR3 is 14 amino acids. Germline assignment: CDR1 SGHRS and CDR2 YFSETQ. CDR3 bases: TGCGCCAGCAGCCCCGGACAGGACCGCTATGGCTACACCTTC. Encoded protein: CASSPGQDRYGYTF. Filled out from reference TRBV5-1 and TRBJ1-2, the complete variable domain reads KAGVTQTPRYLIKTRGQQVTLSCSPISGHRSVSWYQQTPGQGLQFLFEYFSETQRNKGNFPGRFSGRQFSNSRSEMNVSTLELGDSALYLCASSPGQDRYGYTFGSGTRLTVV.

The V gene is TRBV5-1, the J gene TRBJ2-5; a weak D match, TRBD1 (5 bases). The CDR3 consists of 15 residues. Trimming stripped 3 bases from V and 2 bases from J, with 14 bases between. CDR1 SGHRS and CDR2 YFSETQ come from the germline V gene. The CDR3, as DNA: TGCGCCAGCAGCTCCGGTCGGGCAGGGCAAGAGACCCAGTACTTC. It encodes CASSSGRAGQETQYF.

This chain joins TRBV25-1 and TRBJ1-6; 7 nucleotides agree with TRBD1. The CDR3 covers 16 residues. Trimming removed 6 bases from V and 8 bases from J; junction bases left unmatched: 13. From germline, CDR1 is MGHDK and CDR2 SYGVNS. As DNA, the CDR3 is TGTGCCAGCAGCCCGGGGTGGGGACAGTGGTATTCACCCCTCCACTTT. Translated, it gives CASSPGWGQWYSPLHF.